Shown below are 13 T cell receptor beta chains from a single sample sequenced in a study of T cells expressing NK-cell markers. TCRdb re-called the 5' RACE reads; one entry per CDR3 protein, DNA not given. The ten top clones account for roughly 3.5%, within a sample of 550,000 to 600,000 distinct CDR3 sequences. The sequenced material came from blood T cells: a sorted CD56 or NKG2C T cell subset, CD4+ or CD8+ T cells, or bulk PBMC T cells (not recorded which). The receptors stem from a man younger than 30 in good health.

The genes are TRBV4-2 and TRBJ2-6; the D call of TRBD2 rests on TCRdb alone, since no DNA is present to check it. The germline gives CDR1 LGHNA, CDR2 YNFKEQ. This CDR3 has 19 amino acids. The CDR3 loop reads CASSHAGVAGLAGANVLTF.

This chain joins TRBV28 and TRBJ1-1. Looked up from germline, CDR1 is MDHEN and CDR2 is SYDVKM. The length of the CDR3 is 14 residues. The CDR3 is CASSLYDRDSEAFF.

The chain links TRBV29-1 to TRBJ1-1; with no DNA, the TCRdb D assignment of TRBD1 cannot be verified. The CDR3 is 12 amino acids. Germline CDR1 is SQVTM and CDR2 is ANQGSEA. The CDR3 here is CSVVQGAAEAFF.

The V and J genes are TRBV4-3 and TRBJ2-7; there is no DNA to check the TCRdb D call of TRBD2. Germline V lookup: CDR1 LGHNA, CDR2 YSLEER. This CDR3 region has 15 residues. CDR3 loop: CASSQATGTFYEQYF.

This chain uses TRBV19 with TRBJ1-3. The germline V gene encodes CDR1 LNHDA and CDR2 SQIVND (reference sequence). This CDR3 region has 11 residues. The CDR3: CASSISDTIYF.

The V gene is TRBV6-5, the J gene TRBJ2-5. Per germline, CDR1 MNHEY and CDR2 SVGAGI. The CDR3 consists of 16 residues. The CDR3 region is CASSYSRTLGQETQYF.

The CDR3 region is CASSQEVAQGVTFF. The chain is built from TRBV14 and TRBJ1-1; TCRdb's D call of TRBD1 is untestable without DNA. CDR1 SGHDN and CDR2 FVKESK come from the germline V gene. The CDR3 extends over 14 amino acids. Complete variable domain (other parts from reference TRBV14 and TRBJ1-1): EAGVTQFPSHSVIEKGQTVTLRCDPISGHDNLYWYRRVMGKEIKFLLHFVKESKQDESGMPNNRFLAERTGGTYSTLKVQPAELEDSGVYFCASSQEVAQGVTFFGQGTRLTVV.

The rearrangement links TRBV20-1 to TRBJ2-3; checking the TCRdb D call of TRBD1 is not possible without DNA. The germline V gene has CDR1 DFQATT and CDR2 SNEGSKA (reference sequence). This CDR3 comprises 13 residues. CDR3 amino acids: CSATPGGTDTQYF.

The J gene is TRBJ2-1, the V gene TRBV4-3; TCRdb returns TRBD2, unconfirmable since there is no DNA. Germline CDR1 reads LGHNA; CDR2 reads YSLEER. The CDR3 is 16 residues long. The CDR3 sequence is CASSQVGLAGRNEQFF.

The gene calls are TRBV9 and TRBJ2-1. Germline CDR1 SGDLS, CDR2 YYNGEE. CDR3 length: 15 residues. The CDR3 is CASSVDRSVYNEQFF.

The rearrangement links TRBV20-1 to TRBJ2-3. This CDR3 comprises 13 residues. CDR1 and CDR2 (germline): DFQATT, SNEGSKA (reference sequence). The CDR3 protein is CSARTHDSDTQYF.

J is TRBJ2-5 and V is TRBV20-1. Germline loops: CDR1 DFQATT, CDR2 SNEGSKA (reference sequence). This CDR3 contains 16 residues. CDR3 region: CSARDFSSAERETQYF.

V usage is TRBV20-1 and J usage is TRBJ2-7; the TRBD2 assignment by TCRdb is unverifiable without DNA. The CDR3 contains 15 residues. Germline-derived CDR1 and CDR2 are DFQATT and SNEGSKA (reference sequence). The CDR3 loop reads CSARVRLAGDYEQYF.